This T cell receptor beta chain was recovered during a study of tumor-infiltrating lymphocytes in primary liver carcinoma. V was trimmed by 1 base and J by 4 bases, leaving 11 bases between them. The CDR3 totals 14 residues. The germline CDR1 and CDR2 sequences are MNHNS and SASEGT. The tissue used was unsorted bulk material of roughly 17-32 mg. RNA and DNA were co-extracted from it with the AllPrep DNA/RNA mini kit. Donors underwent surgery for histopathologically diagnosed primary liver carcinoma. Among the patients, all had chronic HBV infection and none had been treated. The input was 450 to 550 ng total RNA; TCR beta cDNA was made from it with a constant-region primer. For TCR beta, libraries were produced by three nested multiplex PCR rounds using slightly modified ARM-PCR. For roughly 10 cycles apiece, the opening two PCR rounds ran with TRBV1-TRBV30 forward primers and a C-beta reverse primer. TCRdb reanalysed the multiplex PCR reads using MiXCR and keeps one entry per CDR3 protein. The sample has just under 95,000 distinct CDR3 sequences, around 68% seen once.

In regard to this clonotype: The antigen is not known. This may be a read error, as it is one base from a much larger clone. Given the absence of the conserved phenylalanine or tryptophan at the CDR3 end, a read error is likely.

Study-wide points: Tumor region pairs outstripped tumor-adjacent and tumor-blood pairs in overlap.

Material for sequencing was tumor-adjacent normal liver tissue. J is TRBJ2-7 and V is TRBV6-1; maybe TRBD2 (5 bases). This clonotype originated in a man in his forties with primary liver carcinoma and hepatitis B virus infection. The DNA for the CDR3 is TGTGCCAGCAGTGAAGAGGCGGGCCGTTACGAGCAGTACCTC. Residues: CASSEEAGRYEQYL.